A selection of T cell receptor beta chains follows, all from one sample in a study of control samples from healthy donors and cancer patients. Libraries were prepared by immunoSEQ multiplex PCR; TCRdb keeps only in-frame clonotypes and omits some of them. The sample includes 64,000 or so clones, roughly 90% seen only once; the top ten take roughly 1.5%. The sample was PBMCs. All receptors come from a man in his forties with colorectal cancer. The conserved cysteine and the conserved F or W are not part of the CDR3 here.

V: TRBV11-1
CDR3: ASSSAGRYNEQF

V: TRBV5-4
CDR3: ASSAGIAGGNEQF

V: TRBV7-9
CDR3: ASSLGGTGGSPLH

V: TRBV19
CDR3: ASSLQGSGEQY

V: TRBV7-6
CDR3: ASSLAPGFGNQPQH

V: TRBV11-2
CDR3: ASSLARFTDTQY

V: TRBV7-3
CDR3: ASSRNGGTGNTIY

V: TRBV12-5
CDR3: ASGSGQGTEAF

V: TRBV5-4
CDR3: ASSRDREDTQY

V: TRBV18
CDR3: ASSPVGLAGSGTDTQY

V: TRBV5-1
CDR3: ASSIEQRRGELF

V: TRBV7-6
CDR3: ASTYTAGPGGDTQY

V: TRBV3-1/TRBV3-2
CDR3: ASSQGFSPSGNFNSPLH

V: TRBV7-7
CDR3: ASSLAQGTEAF

V: TRBV7-3
CDR3: ASSQGSGEQF

V: TRBV19
CDR3: ASSIAWRGQTDTQY

V: TRBV12-3/TRBV12-4
CDR3: ASSRMGPPLH

V: TRBV18
CDR3: ASSPRGGALSYEQY

V: TRBV12-5
CDR3: ASGPGNGYT

V: TRBV7-9
CDR3: ASTRGESTDGYT

V: TRBV30
CDR3: AWRREGNGYT

V: TRBV5-1
CDR3: ASSLGAYEQY

V: TRBV5-6
CDR3: ASSPRDRGSSEQY

V: TRBV5-6
CDR3: ASSLLGSGYGYT

V: TRBV18
CDR3: ASSPREAWGYT

V: TRBV20-1
CDR3: SASEADRNTDTQY

V: TRBV30
CDR3: AWETGGNQPQH

V: TRBV6-5
CDR3: ASSYSDPVNEKLF

V: TRBV27
CDR3: ASSLTFDSKAF

V: TRBV19
CDR3: ASSGTYEQY

V: TRBV11-2
CDR3: ASSLAGAHINQPQH

V: TRBV6-5
CDR3: ASSYPTGSPLH

V: TRBV5-8
CDR3: ASSPGGREAEKLF

V: TRBV13
CDR3: ASSQLAGGRNTQY

V: TRBV18
CDR3: ASSSQNGQKETQY

V: TRBV6-2/TRBV6-3
CDR3: ASSYSSMGTLFPYYGYT

V: TRBV20-1
CDR3: SASRAKTGEAF

V: TRBV5-4
CDR3: ASSYERAGGTTGELF

V: TRBV5-1
CDR3: ASSLGSDTQY

V: TRBV29-1
CDR3: SVDLSTGTKKGYGYT

V: TRBV19
CDR3: ASTPDAGRMAF

V: TRBV6-2/TRBV6-3
CDR3: ASSEYTEAF

V: TRBV6-5
CDR3: ASRAGTARVNGYT

V: TRBV6-5
CDR3: ASSKGSSASYEQY

V: TRBV5-1
CDR3: ASSLARPGNSPLH

V: TRBV19
CDR3: ASTPRGRYEQF

V: TRBV3-1/TRBV3-2
CDR3: ASSQVAQGGTGELF

V: TRBV11-2
CDR3: ASSLGQGIIYEQY

V: TRBV13
CDR3: ASSPNGQGASDTQY

V: TRBV7-2
CDR3: ASSKDRAEQF

V: TRBV6-5
CDR3: ASSYSMGWGYGYT

V: TRBV7-8
CDR3: ASTGQSSLSGNTIY

V: TRBV19
CDR3: ASSGDRDYEQY

V: TRBV5-1
CDR3: ASSLEGTGFAGELF

V: TRBV30
CDR3: AWTPLVYGYT